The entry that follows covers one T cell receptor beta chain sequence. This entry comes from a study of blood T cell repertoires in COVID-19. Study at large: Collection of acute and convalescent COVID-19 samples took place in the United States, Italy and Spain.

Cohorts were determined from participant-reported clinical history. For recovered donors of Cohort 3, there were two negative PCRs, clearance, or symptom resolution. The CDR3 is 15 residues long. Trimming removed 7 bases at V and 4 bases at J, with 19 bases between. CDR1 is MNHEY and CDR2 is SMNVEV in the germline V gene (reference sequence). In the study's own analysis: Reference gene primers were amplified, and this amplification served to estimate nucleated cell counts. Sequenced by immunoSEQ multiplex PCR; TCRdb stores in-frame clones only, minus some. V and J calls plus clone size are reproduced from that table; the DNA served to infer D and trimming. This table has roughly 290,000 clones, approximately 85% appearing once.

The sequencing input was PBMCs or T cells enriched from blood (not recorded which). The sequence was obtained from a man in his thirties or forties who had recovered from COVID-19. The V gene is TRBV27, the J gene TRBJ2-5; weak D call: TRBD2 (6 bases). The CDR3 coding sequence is TGTGCCAGCAAACCTCTAGCGCAGGTCCGAGAGACCCAGTACTTC. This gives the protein CASKPLAQVRETQYF.